This is a list of T cell receptor beta chains from one sample in a study of cytomegalovirus exposure and HLA in healthy donors. Generated by immunoSEQ multiplex PCR, the TCRdb table keeps only in-frame clones and is missing some. There are about 120,000 clones in the sample; approximately 80% occur only once, and around 5.5% lies in the top ten. Sequencing was performed on PBMCs. Every receptor here comes from a man younger than 35 in good health and CMV-seropositive. Both conserved end residues are part of each CDR3. The D gene is left open where the match is weak. Expanded clones are given a class, and other clones once, few, many or no size at all.

j_gene,d_gene,v_gene,abundance,CDR3nt,CDR3aa
TRBJ2-5,TRBD2,TRBV9,-,TGTGCCAGCAGCGTTAGTGGGCGGGAGACGCACGAGACCCAGTACTTC,CASSVSGRETHETQYF
TRBJ2-5,TRBD1,TRBV27,-,TGTGCCAGCACCACCTTCGACAGGGGGATAGAGACCCAGTACTTC,CASTTFDRGIETQYF
TRBJ1-4,TRBD1,TRBV27,-,TGTGCCAGCGGCTGGGACAGCCTAAATGAAAAACTGTTTTTT,CASGWDSLNEKLFF
TRBJ1-5,-,TRBV27,once,TGTGCCAGCAGTTGGACGGGAGGGAGCAATCAGCCCCAGCATTTT,CASSWTGGSNQPQHF
TRBJ1-2,-,TRBV7-9,-,TGTGCCAGCAGCTTACGTCGGGGGGCAAGGTATGGCTACACCTTC,CASSLRRGARYGYTF
TRBJ1-5,-,TRBV5-1,-,TGCGCCAGCAGCTTGGACTTGTATCAGCCCCAGCATTTT,CASSLDLYQPQHF
TRBJ1-4,-,TRBV5-1,-,TGCGCCAGCAGCAGACTAGGACCTAATGAAAAACTGTTTTTT,CASSRLGPNEKLFF
TRBJ2-1,TRBD1,TRBV5-6,few,TGTGCCAGCAGCTCCCGGGACAGGCCCACCTACAATGAGCAGTTCTTC,CASSSRDRPTYNEQFF
TRBJ1-2,TRBD1,TRBV7-9,-,TGTGCCAGTCATAGACAGGGGGCCTCCTATGGCTACACCTTC,CASHRQGASYGYTF
TRBJ2-2,TRBD1,TRBV10-3,-,TGTGCCATCAGTGGGTTTGACAGGGCGGGCGCCGGGGAGCTGTTTTTT,CAISGFDRAGAGELFF
TRBJ1-1,-,TRBV15,-,TGTGCCACCAGTCCCATTGGGGGCAACTTTGAAGCTTTCTTT,CATSPIGGNFEAFF
TRBJ2-1,TRBD2,TRBV7-8,once,TGTGCCAGCAGCAGTTCCGGGACTAGCGGACGCAATGAGCAGTTCTTC,CASSSSGTSGRNEQFF
TRBJ1-1,-,TRBV6-1,-,TGTGCCAGCAGTGAGGGGAGGGGTGAAGCTTTCTTT,CASSEGRGEAFF
TRBJ2-2,TRBD1,TRBV7-9,-,TGTGCCAGCACCTGGACAGGGCGATACAATACCGGGGAGCTGTTTTTT,CASTWTGRYNTGELFF
TRBJ2-1,-,TRBV20-1,once,TGCAGTGCTACTCCAGTTGATGAGCAGTTCTTC,CSATPVDEQFF
TRBJ1-2,-,TRBV9,-,TGTGCCAGCAGCGTAGTTGGCGGAAGCTACACCTTC,CASSVVGGSYTF
TRBJ2-2,-,TRBV7-9,-,TGTGCCAGCAGCTCGGGACTGACTAACACCGGGGAGCTGTTTTTT,CASSSGLTNTGELFF
TRBJ2-2,-,TRBV9,once,TGTGCCAGCAGCGTAGGTCTAGACCTCACCGGGGAGCTGTTTTTT,CASSVGLDLTGELFF
TRBJ2-7,TRBD2,TRBV5-1,-,TGCGCCAGCAGCTTCGGAGCTAGCGGGGGATCGTATGAGCAGTACTTC,CASSFGASGGSYEQYF
TRBJ2-7,-,TRBV27,-,TGTGCCAGCAGCCCGTCGGGTTACGAGCAGTACTTC,CASSPSGYEQYF
TRBJ1-4,TRBD1,TRBV27,-,TGTGCCAGCAGTCGTTGGACAGGGGGGGGTGAAAAACTGTTTTTT,CASSRWTGGGEKLFF
TRBJ1-1,-,TRBV5-1,-,TGCGCCAGCAGCTTGGCCTATAACAGGGCGTACACTGAAGCTTTCTTT,CASSLAYNRAYTEAFF
TRBJ2-6,TRBD1,TRBV4-1,-,TGCGCCACCCGGGACAGCCGCTCTGGGGCCAACGGCCTGACTTTC,CATRDSRSGANGLTF
TRBJ1-2,-,TRBV28,-,TGTGCCAGCAGCCCCGCCGGTAATGGCTACACCTTC,CASSPAGNGYTF
TRBJ2-2,TRBD2,TRBV6-1,-,TGTGCCAGCAGTGGGGGACTAGTGGAGACCGGGGAGCTGTTTTTT,CASSGGLVETGELFF
TRBJ2-2,TRBD2,TRBV5-1,-,TGCGCCAGCAGCTTGCCCCGCGGGGGAACCACCGGGGAGCTGTTTTTT,CASSLPRGGTTGELFF
TRBJ1-4,-,TRBV6-5,few,TGTGCCAGCAGCCAAGGACACCTTAATGAAAAACTGTTTTTT,CASSQGHLNEKLFF
TRBJ2-5,TRBD2,TRBV9,-,TGTGCCAGCGGAGCGGGAGGAAAGGAGACCCAGTACTTC,CASGAGGKETQYF
TRBJ2-3,TRBD1,TRBV2,few,TGTGCCAGCAGAAAAGCGGGACAGGGGGTGAGCACAGATACGCAGTATTTT,CASRKAGQGVSTDTQYF
TRBJ2-3,TRBD2,TRBV15,-,TGTGCCACCAGCAGGGGGACTAGCGGGGGGTTGGGCACAGATACGCAGTATTTT,CATSRGTSGGLGTDTQYF
TRBJ2-2,TRBD2,TRBV7-3,-,TGTGCCAGCAGCATCGGACTAGAAGGCACCGGGGAGCTGTTTTTT,CASSIGLEGTGELFF
TRBJ2-7,-,TRBV11-2,few,TGTGCCAGCAGCTTATCTGGGGCCAGGGCTGGGGAGCAGTACTTC,CASSLSGARAGEQYF